This T cell receptor (beta chain) was profiled in a study of early T cells in non-severe SARS-CoV-2 infection. One entry per CDR3 protein, called by TCRdb with MiXCR from the 5' RACE reads. The table lists some 98,000 distinct CDR3 sequences, more than 9.5% of them singletons, with 4.5% to 5.5% in the top ten. The CDR3 extends over 14 amino acids. The germline V gene has CDR1 GTSNPN and CDR2 SVGIG (reference sequence). Trimming took 0 bases from V and 10 from J, leaving 13 bases between them. Sequenced: whole blood. This receptor was taken from an adult who was a healthcare worker with PCR-confirmed SARS-CoV-2 infection or an uninfected control (not recorded which). This chain connects TRBV30 to TRBJ1-6, with D perhaps TRBD1 (5 bases). Here the CDR3 DNA reads TGTGCCTGGAGTGTATTAGGGGCAGGATCACCCCTCCACTTT. This sequence encodes CAWSVLGAGSPLHF.